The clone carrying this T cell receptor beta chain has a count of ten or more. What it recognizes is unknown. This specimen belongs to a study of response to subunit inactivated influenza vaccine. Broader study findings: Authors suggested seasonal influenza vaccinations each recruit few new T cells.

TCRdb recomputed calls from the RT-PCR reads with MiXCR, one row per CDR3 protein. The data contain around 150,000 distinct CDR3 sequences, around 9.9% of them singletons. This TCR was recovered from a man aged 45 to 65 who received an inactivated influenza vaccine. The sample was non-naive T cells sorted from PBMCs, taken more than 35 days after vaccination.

CDR3 DNA: TGTGCCAGCAGCCAACGGGGGGGCCTGTCCTACAATGAGCAGTTCTTC. This encodes CASSQRGGLSYNEQFF. This chain joins TRBV4-2 and TRBJ2-1; 8 positions match TRBD2. Germline V gives CDR1 LGHNA, CDR2 YNFKEQ. This CDR3 has 16 residues. V dropped 2 bases and J dropped 1; count of bases not matched to a gene: 4.